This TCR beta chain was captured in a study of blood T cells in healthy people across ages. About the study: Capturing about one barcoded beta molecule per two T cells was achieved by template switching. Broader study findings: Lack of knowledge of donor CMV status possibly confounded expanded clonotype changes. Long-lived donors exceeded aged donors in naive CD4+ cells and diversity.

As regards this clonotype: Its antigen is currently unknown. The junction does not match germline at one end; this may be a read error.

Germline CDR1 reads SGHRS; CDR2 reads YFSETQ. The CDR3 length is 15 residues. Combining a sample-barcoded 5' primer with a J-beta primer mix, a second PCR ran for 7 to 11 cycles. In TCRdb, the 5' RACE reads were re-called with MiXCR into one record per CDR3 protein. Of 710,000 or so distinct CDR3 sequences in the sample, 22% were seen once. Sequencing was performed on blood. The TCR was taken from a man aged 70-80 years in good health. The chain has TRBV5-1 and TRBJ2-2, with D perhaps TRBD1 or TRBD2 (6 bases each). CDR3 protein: CASSTGGQNTGGLFF. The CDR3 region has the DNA TGCGCCAGCAGCACTGGGGGACAAAACACCGGGGGGCTGTTTTTT.